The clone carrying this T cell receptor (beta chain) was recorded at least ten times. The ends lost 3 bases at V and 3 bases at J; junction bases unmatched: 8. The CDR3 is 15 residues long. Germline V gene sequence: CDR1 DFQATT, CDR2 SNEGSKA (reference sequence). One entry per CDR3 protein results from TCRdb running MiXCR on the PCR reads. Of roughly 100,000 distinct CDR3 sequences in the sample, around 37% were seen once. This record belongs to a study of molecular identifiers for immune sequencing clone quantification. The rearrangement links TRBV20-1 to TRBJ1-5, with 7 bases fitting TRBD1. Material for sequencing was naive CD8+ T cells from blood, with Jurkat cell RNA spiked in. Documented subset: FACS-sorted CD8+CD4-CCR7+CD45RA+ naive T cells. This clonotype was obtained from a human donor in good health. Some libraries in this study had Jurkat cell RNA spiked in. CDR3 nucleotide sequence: TGCAGTGCTAGCGGGACAGTTCCCACCAATCAGCCCCAGCATTTT. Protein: CSASGTVPTNQPQHF.